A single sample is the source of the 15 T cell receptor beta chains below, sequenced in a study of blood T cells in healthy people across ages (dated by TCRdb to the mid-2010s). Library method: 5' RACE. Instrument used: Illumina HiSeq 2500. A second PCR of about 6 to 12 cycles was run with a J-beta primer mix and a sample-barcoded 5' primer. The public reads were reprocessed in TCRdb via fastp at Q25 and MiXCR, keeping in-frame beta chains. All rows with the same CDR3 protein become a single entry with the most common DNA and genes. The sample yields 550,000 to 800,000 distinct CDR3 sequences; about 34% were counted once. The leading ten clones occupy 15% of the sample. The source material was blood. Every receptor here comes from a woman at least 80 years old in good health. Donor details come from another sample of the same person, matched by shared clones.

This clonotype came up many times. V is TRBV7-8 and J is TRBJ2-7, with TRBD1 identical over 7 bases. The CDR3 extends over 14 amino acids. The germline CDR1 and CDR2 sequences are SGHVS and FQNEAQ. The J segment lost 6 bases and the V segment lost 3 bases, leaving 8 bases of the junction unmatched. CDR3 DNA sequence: TGTGCCAGCAGCTTCGGGCAGGGGGATGGCGAGCAGTACTTC. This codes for CASSFGQGDGEQYF.

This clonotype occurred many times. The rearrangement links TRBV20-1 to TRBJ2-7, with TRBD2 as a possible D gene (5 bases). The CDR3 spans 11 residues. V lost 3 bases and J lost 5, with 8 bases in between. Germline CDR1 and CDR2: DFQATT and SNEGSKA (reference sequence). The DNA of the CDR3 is TGCAGTGCTAGTACCGGGGACGAGCAGTACTTC. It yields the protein CSASTGDEQYF.

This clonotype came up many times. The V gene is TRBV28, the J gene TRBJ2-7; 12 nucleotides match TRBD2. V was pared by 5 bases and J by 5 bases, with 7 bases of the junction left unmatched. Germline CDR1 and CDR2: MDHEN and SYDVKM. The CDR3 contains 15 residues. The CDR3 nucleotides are TGTGCCAGCAGTCCTTCTAGCGGGGGGGCGAACGAGCAGTACTTC. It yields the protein CASSPSSGGANEQYF.

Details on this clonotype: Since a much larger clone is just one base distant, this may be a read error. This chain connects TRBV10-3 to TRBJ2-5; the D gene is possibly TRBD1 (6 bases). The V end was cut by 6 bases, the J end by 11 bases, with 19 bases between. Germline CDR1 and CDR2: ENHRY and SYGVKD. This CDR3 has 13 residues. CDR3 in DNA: TGTGCCATCAGACGGGACATCCCCGATGAGCAGTACTTC. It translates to CAIRRDIPDEQYF.

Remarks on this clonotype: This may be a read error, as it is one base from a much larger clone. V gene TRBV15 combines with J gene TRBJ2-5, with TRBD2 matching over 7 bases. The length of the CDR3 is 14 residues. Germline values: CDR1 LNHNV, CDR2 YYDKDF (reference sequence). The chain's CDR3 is CATGREGGLETQYF. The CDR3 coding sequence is TGTGCCACCGGCAGAGAGGGAGGGTTAGAGACCCAGTACTTC.

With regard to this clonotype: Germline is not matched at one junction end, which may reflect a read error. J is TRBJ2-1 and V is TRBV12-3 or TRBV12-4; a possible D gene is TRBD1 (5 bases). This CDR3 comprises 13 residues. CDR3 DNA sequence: TGTGCCGGCAGACGATCAGGGTCACACGAGCAGTTCTTC. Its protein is CAGRRSGSHEQFF.

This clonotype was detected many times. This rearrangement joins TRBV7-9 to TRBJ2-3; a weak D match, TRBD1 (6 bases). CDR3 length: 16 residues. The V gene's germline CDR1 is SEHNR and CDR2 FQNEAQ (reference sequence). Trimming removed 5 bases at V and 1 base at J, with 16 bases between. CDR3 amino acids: CASSRGDRQGTDTQYF. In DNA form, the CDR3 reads TGTGCCAGCAGCAGAGGCGACAGGCAAGGCACAGATACGCAGTATTTT.

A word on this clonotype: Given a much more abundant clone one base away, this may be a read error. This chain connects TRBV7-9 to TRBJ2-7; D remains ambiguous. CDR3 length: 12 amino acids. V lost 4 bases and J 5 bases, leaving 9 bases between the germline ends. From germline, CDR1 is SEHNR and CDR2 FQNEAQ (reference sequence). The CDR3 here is CASSSAGHEQYF. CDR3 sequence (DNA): TGTGCCAGCAGCTCGGCAGGTCACGAGCAGTACTTC.

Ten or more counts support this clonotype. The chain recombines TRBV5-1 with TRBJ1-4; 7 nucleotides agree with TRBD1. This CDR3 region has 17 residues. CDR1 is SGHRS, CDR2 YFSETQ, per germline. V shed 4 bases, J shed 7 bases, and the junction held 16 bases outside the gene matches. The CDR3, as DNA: TGCGCCAGCAGCGAGGAACCACAGGGGAGATCTAGTGAAAAACTGTTTTTT. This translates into CASSEEPQGRSSEKLFF.

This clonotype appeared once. DNA of the CDR3: TGTGCCAGCAGTCGCATTCTAGCGGGGAGTTACAATGAGCAGTTCTTC. Residues: CASSRILAGSYNEQFF. The V and J genes are TRBV6-6 and TRBJ2-1; 9 bases are a match to TRBD2. Germline-derived CDR1 and CDR2 are MNHNY and SVGAGI (reference sequence). The V gene end was trimmed by 5 bases and the J gene end by 4 bases; junction bases not matched to a gene: 9. The CDR3 is made up of 16 amino acids.

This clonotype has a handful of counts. The chain's CDR3 is CAWSDRKETQYF. Written as DNA, the CDR3 is TGTGCCTGGTCAGACAGAAAAGAGACCCAGTACTTC. The chain is built from TRBV30 and TRBJ2-5; a possible D gene is TRBD1 (5 bases). The germline V and J ends were trimmed by 5 bases and 3 bases, with 10 bases remaining between them. Germline CDR1 reads GTSNPN; CDR2 reads SVGIG (reference sequence). This CDR3 spans 12 amino acids.

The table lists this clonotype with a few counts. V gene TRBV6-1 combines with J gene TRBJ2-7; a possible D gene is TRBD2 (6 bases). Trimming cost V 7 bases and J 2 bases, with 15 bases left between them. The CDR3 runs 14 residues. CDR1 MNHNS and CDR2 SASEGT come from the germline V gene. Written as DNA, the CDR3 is TGTGCCAGCACCCGCGGGACGGGACCCTACGAGCAGTACTTC. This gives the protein CASTRGTGPYEQYF.

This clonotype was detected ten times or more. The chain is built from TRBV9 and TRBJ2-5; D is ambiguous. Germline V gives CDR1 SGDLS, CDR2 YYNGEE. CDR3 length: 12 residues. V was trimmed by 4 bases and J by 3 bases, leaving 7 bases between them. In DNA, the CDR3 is TGTGCCAGCAGCCTCACGGAAGAGACCCAGTACTTC. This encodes CASSLTEETQYF.

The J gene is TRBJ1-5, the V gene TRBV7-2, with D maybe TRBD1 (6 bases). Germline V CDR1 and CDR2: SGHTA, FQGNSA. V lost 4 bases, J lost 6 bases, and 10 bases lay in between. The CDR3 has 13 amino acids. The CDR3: CASSSGQTQPQHF. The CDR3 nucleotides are TGTGCCAGCAGCTCCGGACAGACTCAGCCCCAGCATTTT.

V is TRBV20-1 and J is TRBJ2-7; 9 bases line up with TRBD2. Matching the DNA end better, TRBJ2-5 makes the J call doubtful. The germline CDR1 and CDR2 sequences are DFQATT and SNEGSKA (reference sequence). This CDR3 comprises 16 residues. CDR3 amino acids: CSARGVAGEEGETQYF. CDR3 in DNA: TGCAGTGCTAGGGGGGTAGCGGGGGAGGAGGGAGAGACCCAGTACTTC.